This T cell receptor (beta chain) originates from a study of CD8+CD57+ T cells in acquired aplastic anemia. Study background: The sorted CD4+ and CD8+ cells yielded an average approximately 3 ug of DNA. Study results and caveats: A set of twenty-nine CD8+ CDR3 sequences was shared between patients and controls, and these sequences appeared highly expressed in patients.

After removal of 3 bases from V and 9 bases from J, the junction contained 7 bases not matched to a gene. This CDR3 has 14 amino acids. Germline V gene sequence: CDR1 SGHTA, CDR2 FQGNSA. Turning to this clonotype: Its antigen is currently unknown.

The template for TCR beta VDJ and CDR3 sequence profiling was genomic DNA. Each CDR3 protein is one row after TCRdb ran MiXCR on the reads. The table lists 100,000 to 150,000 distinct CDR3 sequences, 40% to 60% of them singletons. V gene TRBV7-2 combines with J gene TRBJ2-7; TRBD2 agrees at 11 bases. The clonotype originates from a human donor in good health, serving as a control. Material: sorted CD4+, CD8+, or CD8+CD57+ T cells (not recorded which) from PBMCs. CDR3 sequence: CASSFSGGASVQYF. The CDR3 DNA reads TGTGCCAGCAGCTTTAGCGGGGGGGCGTCCGTGCAGTACTTC.